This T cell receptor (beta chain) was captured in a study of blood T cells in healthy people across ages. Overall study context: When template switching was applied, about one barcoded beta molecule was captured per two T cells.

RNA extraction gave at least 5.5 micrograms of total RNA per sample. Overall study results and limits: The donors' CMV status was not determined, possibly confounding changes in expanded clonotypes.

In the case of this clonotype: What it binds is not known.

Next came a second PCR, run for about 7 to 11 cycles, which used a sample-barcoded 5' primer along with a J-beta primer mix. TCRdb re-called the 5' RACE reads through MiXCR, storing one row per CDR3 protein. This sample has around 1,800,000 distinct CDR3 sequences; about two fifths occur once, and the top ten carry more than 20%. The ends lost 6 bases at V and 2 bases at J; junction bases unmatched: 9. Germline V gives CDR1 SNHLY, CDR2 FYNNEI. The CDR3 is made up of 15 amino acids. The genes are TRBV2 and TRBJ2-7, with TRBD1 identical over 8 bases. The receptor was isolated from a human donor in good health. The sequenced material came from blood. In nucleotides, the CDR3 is TGTGCCAGCAGAAAGGGACAGGACAATCCCTACGAGCAGTACTTC. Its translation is CASRKGQDNPYEQYF.